The 15 T cell receptor beta chains in this list originate from one sample, sequenced in a study of a mutant IDH1 vaccine in newly diagnosed glioma. The time point was: week 5, during vaccination. With topical imiquimod, each dose of the vaccine consisted of 300 ug of mutant IDH1 20-mer peptide. No antigen is known for these receptors. Libraries were prepared by immunoSEQ multiplex PCR; TCRdb keeps only in-frame clonotypes and omits some of them. The sample lists about 27,000 clones, approximately 80% occurring once. The sample consisted of PBMCs, taken from a glioma patient whose treatment included an IDH1 peptide vaccine. The receptors here all came from a man aged 35-49 years with glioma.

This clone was observed once. The CDR3 is CASSGTGLFGTEAFF. The CDR3 coding sequence is TGTGCCAGCAGTGGGACAGGGCTGTTTGGCACTGAAGCTTTCTTT. This chain connects TRBV27 to TRBJ1-1; 9 positions agree with TRBD1. From germline, CDR1 is MNHEY and CDR2 SMNVEV (reference sequence). V gave up 5 bases and J gave up 4 bases; unmatched junction bases: 8. This CDR3 spans 15 amino acids.

The chain uses TRBV5-6 and TRBJ2-7; 9 bases are a match to TRBD1. This CDR3 has 13 amino acids. V trimming: 4 bases; J trimming: 4 bases; junction bases outside the gene matches: 3. Germline CDR1 and CDR2: SGHDT and YYEEEE. The CDR3 is CASSGGQGYEQYV. DNA of the CDR3: TGTGCCAGCAGCGGGGGACAGGGATACGAGCAGTACGTC.

This rearrangement joins TRBV4-3 to TRBJ1-1, with D possibly TRBD1 on 5 matching bases. V was clipped by 0 bases and J by 7 bases, with 18 bases between them. Per the germline V gene, CDR1 is LGHNA and CDR2 is YSLEER. This CDR3 has 16 residues. CDR3 nucleotides: TGCGCCAGCAGCCAAGATCCCTCGGGAGGGGTTTTTGAAGCTTTCTTT. Amino acid sequence: CASSQDPSGGVFEAFF.

The gene calls are TRBV6-1 and TRBJ1-1, with TRBD1 matching over 7 bases. The CDR3 length is 15 residues. Germline-derived CDR1 and CDR2 are MNHNS and SASEGT. The ends lost 6 bases at V and 1 base at J; junction bases unmatched: 8. Here the CDR3 reads CASSPDRAGNTEAFF. The CDR3 coding sequence is TGTGCCAGCAGCCCAGACAGGGCAGGGAACACTGAAGCTTTCTTT.

The rearrangement links TRBV29-1 to TRBJ2-1; D is perhaps TRBD1 or TRBD2 (6 bases each). In germline, CDR1 is SQVTM, CDR2 ANQGSEA. V lost 7 bases and J 7 bases, leaving 29 bases between the germline ends. The CDR3 totals 17 residues. In nucleotides, the CDR3 is TGCAGCGCCGCGGGGCGGGATTTGAGGGGGAAACGAAATGAGCAGTTCTTC. It yields the protein CSAAGRDLRGKRNEQFF.

This clone was detected a few times. The rearrangement joins TRBV9 to TRBJ2-1; 11 positions agree with TRBD2. Germline V gives CDR1 SGDLS, CDR2 YYNGEE. Trimming at V came to 3 bases and at J to 5 bases, leaving 4 bases not matched to a gene. This CDR3 comprises 15 residues. In nucleotides, the CDR3 is TGTGCCAGCAGCGGCGGACTAGCGGGCAACAATGAGCAGTTCTTC. It yields the protein CASSGGLAGNNEQFF.

The J gene is TRBJ2-7, the V gene TRBV5-4, with 8 bases matching TRBD2. V lost 4 bases and J lost 5; bases outside the gene matches: 11. CDR1 is SGHNT, CDR2 YYREEE, per germline (reference sequence). This CDR3 is 15 amino acids long. CDR3 DNA: TGTGCCAGCAGCCCTGGACTAGCCCGCCGGGACGAGCAGTACTTC. It encodes CASSPGLARRDEQYF.

This clone appeared a single time. The chain employs TRBV23-1 and TRBJ1-2; a weak D match, TRBD1 (6 bases). TRBV23-1 is noted as an ORF with a role that remains uncertain. The CDR3 covers 20 residues. Trimming pared 3 bases from V and 1 base from J, leaving 27 bases between. The CDR3 sequence is CASSHAKCRGPAWGNYGYTF. Here the CDR3 DNA reads TGCGCCAGCAGTCACGCCAAGTGCAGGGGTCCGGCTTGGGGTAACTATGGCTACACCTTC.

The V and J genes are TRBV18 and TRBJ1-2; 7 nucleotides agree with TRBD1. V gave up 6 bases and J gave up 8 bases; unmatched junction bases: 9. Germline CDR1 reads KGHSH; CDR2 reads LQKENI. The CDR3 runs 13 residues. The CDR3 DNA reads as TGTGCCAGCTCCGACGGACAGGTTGGCGGCTACACCTTC. Protein: CASSDGQVGGYTF.

This chain joins TRBV27 and TRBJ2-1, with 14 bases lining up with TRBD2. CDR3 length: 15 residues. Germline CDR1 and CDR2: MNHEY and SMNVEV (reference sequence). Trimming took 3 bases from V and 6 from J; bases not matched to a gene: 1. The DNA of the CDR3 is TGTGCCAGCAGTTTGGGACTAGCGGGAGTCAATGAGCAGTTCTTC. This translates into CASSLGLAGVNEQFF.

This rearrangement joins TRBV27 to TRBJ1-5, with D possibly TRBD1 on 6 matching bases. With 6 bases removed from V and 5 bases from J, the gap between germline ends came to 14 bases. The CDR3 sequence is 14 residues long. Per germline, CDR1 MNHEY and CDR2 SMNVEV (reference sequence). DNA of the CDR3: TGTGCCAGCAGCCGGGGGCAGAACTATCAGCCCCAGCATTTT. It is translated as CASSRGQNYQPQHF.

This rearrangement joins TRBV7-9 to TRBJ1-2, with 8 bases that match TRBD1. Germline V gives CDR1 SEHNR, CDR2 FQNEAQ (reference sequence). Unmatched junction bases numbered 4, after V lost 1 base and J lost 6 bases. This CDR3 has 14 amino acids. As DNA, the CDR3 is TGTGCCAGCAGCTTAGATCCGGGACAGGATGGCTACACCTTC. Its translation is CASSLDPGQDGYTF. Using reference TRBV7-9 and TRBJ1-2 for the parts outside the CDR3, the full variable domain is DTGVSQNPRHKITKRGQNVTFRCDPISEHNRLYWYRQTLGQGPEFLTYFQNEAQLEKSRLLSDRFSAERPKGSFSTLEIQRTEQGDSAMYLCASSLDPGQDGYTFGSGTRLTVV.

The rearrangement joins TRBV5-1 to TRBJ2-2; 8 bases align to TRBD1. Germline V gene lookup returns CDR1 SGHRS and CDR2 YFSETQ. With 4 bases clipped from V and 3 bases from J, the junction kept 8 bases outside the gene matches. The CDR3 spans 16 residues. In DNA form, the CDR3 reads TGCGCCAGCAGCCCCCCGACAGGGGTTGACACCGGGGAGCTGTTTTTT. This codes for CASSPPTGVDTGELFF. The entire variable domain, with the rest obtained from reference TRBV5-1 and TRBJ2-2, is as follows: KAGVTQTPRYLIKTRGQQVTLSCSPISGHRSVSWYQQTPGQGLQFLFEYFSETQRNKGNFPGRFSGRQFSNSRSEMNVSTLELGDSALYLCASSPPTGVDTGELFFGEGSRLTVL.

The V call is TRBV5-1, the J call TRBJ1-2, with D possibly being TRBD1 (5 bases). V was shortened by 0 bases and J by 8 bases, with 17 bases between the two germline ends. The germline V gene encodes CDR1 SGHRS and CDR2 YFSETQ. This CDR3 comprises 15 residues. The CDR3 sequence is CASSLGGRQPSGYTF. In nucleotides, the CDR3 is TGCGCCAGCAGCTTGGGGGGCCGACAGCCGTCGGGCTACACCTTC.

This CDR3 reads CASSREVDETQYF. CDR3 coding DNA: TGCGCCAGCAGCCGAGAGGTGGATGAGACCCAGTACTTC. The chain recombines TRBV5-1 with TRBJ2-5; D call uncertain. The CDR3 has 13 amino acids. Trimming left V 4 bases short and J 5 bases short, with 12 bases between. Germline assignment: CDR1 SGHRS and CDR2 YFSETQ.